This T cell receptor (beta chain) was retrieved from a study of blood T cell repertoires in COVID-19. Background on the study: COVID-19 samples, acute and convalescent, were from the United States, Italy and Spain.

Authors' analysis steps: How many nucleated cells were present was estimated from reference gene primer amplification. Clones were sequenced by immunoSEQ multiplex PCR, and TCRdb holds only the in-frame ones, with some missing. D and trimming were read from the DNA, whereas the V and J calls and clone size are those reported in that table. The sample contains 200,000 to 250,000 clones, about 91% of which appear only once. Trimming cost V 4 bases and J 7 bases, with 25 bases left between them. Germline lookup yields CDR1 MGHRA and CDR2 YSYEKL. This CDR3 region has 17 residues. The cohort comprised adults aged about 18 to 100 years residing in under 30 US areas. Each participant's cohort was designated according to participant-reported clinical history.

Sequencing was carried out using PBMCs or T cells enriched from blood (not recorded which). The sequence derives from a woman in her thirties with acute COVID-19. The chain combines TRBV4-1 with TRBJ1-1; the D gene is possibly TRBD1 (5 bases). CDR3: CASSRGRGASLFLEAFF. Here the CDR3 DNA reads TGCGCCAGCAGCCGAGGAAGGGGCGCCAGCCTCTTCCTTGAAGCTTTCTTT.